This entry describes one T cell receptor (beta chain). This clone appeared once. It lacks a known antigen. Base quality data are lacking; no much larger clone is found one base away. Receptors were amplified or captured by the immunoSEQ multiplex PCR assay. TCRdb re-hosts the immuneACCESS table, in-frame sequences only. Its copies lack some clones; in the studies checked, an unresolved V gene accounts for under half of them, and the cause for the rest is not known. The sample contains 38,000 or so clones, about 85% of them found a single time. Roughly 4% of the sample goes to the ten largest clones. Mismatch repair deficiency was established in every enrolled patient by polymerase chain reaction or immunohistochemistry. A few patients who responded to pembrolizumab therapy underwent TCR sequencing. In the phase II trial, pembrolizumab PD-1 blockade was tested prospectively in advanced mismatch repair-deficient cancers, no matter which tissue of origin the cancers came from. Peripheral blood T cell samples were gathered serially, both before PD-1 blockade started and at multiple time points afterward. Blood sampling times were expressed in weeks after the first pembrolizumab dose.

The CDR3 has 15 amino acids, counting the end cysteine and phenylalanine. Only the CDR3 DNA is retained, 45 bases long and in frame from the first base. CDR1 and CDR2 (SEHNR, FQNEAQ) derive from the germline V gene (reference sequence). V and J are truncated by 2 bases and 3 bases respectively, leaving an intervening sequence of 10 bases. This sample was included in a study of PD-1 blockade in mismatch repair-deficient tumors (dated by TCRdb to about 2017). Regarding the study in general: The trial enrolled just over 85 consecutive patients with 12 mismatch repair-deficient cancer types between late 2013 and 2016, all previously treated and progressing. Tumor-associated T cell clones were tracked in the peripheral blood of patients responding to PD-1 blockade by deep sequencing of TCR CDR3 regions.

General conclusions and limits of the study: Tumor-resident clones, often undetectable in blood before treatment, expanded rapidly after pembrolizumab and then contracted, generally before radiologic responses.

This specimen consisted of peripheral blood, obtained around 76 weeks after starting pembrolizumab. The sequence came from an adult with mismatch repair-deficient cancer. The rearrangement joined TRBV7-9 to TRBJ2-2; no D gene can be assigned with confidence. The nucleotide sequence is given as TGTGCCAGCAGCTTACCCGACACAGACACCGGGGAGCTGTTTTTT. This yields the protein CASSLPDTDTGELFF.